This TCR beta chain emerged from a study of shared clonotypes between healthy human individuals. In the study overall: Three CD4 naive, three CD4 memory, two CD8 naive and one CD8 memory plate were used per donor.

As to this clone: Its antigen is undetermined.

Study conclusions and caveats: Sampling used blood alone; tissue repertoires probably differ.

With 1 base removed from V and 5 bases from J, the gap between germline ends came to 9 bases. This CDR3 is 13 amino acids long. Germline V gene data show CDR1 as LGHNA and CDR2 as YNFKEQ. Several immunoSEQ plates received, in even portions, the genomic DNA of each subset. Data came from immunoSEQ multiplex PCR; TCRdb stores just in-frame clones and leaves some out. The sample contains about 770,000 clones, over 60% of which appear only once. The specimen sequenced was memory CD4+ T cells sorted from blood. Subset described: CD45RA-negative fraction. V and J are TRBV4-2 and TRBJ2-7; D may match TRBD1 or TRBD2 (5 bases each). The source is a woman aged 25 to 39 in good health. The CDR3 loop reads CASSQGPGHEQYF. The CDR3 DNA sequence: TGTGCCAGCAGCCAAGGTCCGGGGCACGAGCAGTACTTC.